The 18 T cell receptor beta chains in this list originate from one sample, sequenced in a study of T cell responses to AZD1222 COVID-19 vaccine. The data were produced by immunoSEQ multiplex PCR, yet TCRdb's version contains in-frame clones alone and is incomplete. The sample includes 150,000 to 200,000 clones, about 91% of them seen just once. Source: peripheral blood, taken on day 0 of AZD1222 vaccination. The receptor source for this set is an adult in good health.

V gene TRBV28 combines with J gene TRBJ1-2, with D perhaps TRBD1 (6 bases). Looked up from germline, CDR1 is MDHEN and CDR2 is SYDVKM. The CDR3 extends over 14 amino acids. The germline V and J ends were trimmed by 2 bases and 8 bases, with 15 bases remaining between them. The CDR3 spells CASSLRTGMGGYTF. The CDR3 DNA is TGTGCCAGCAGTTTAAGAACAGGGATGGGAGGCTACACCTTC.

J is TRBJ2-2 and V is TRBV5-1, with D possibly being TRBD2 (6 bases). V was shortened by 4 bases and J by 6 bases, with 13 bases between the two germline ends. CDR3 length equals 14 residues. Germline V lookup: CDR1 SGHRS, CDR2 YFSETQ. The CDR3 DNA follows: TGCGCCAGCAGCGCCGGGAGCGGGTCCGGGGAGCTGTTTTTT. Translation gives CASSAGSGSGELFF.

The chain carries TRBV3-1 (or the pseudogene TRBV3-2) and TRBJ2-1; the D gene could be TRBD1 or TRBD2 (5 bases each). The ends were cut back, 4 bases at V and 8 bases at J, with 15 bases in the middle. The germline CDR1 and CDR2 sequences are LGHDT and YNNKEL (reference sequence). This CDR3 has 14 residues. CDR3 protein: CASSLRGSSDEQFF. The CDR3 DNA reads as TGTGCCAGCAGCCTCCGGGGCTCCTCGGATGAGCAGTTCTTC.

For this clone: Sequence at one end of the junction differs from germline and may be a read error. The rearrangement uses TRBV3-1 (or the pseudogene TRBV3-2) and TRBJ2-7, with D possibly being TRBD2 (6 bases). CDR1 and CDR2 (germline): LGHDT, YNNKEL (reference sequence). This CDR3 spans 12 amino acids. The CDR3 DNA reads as TGTGCCAGCAGCCCCGGGGGTCCCGCCCTTGCGTTC. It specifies CASSPGGPALAF.

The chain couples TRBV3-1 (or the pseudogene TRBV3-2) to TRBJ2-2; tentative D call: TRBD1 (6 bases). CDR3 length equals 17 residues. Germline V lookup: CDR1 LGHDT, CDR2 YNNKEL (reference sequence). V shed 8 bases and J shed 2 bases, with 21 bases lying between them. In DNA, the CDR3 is TGTGCCAGCCCAGTACGGAACCGGGACACCAACACCGGGGAGCTGTTTTTT. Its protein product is CASPVRNRDTNTGELFF.

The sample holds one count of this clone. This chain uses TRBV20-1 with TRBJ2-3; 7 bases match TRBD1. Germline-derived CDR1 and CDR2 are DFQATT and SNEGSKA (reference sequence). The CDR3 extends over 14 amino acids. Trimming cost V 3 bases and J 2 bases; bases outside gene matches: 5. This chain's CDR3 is CSASGDSFTDTQYF. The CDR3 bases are TGCAGTGCTAGTGGGGACAGCTTCACAGATACGCAGTATTTT.

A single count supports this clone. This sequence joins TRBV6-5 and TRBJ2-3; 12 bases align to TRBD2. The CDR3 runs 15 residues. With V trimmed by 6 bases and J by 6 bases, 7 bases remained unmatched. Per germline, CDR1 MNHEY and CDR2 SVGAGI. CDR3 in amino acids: CASSLTSGSLDTQYF. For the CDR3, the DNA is TGTGCCAGCAGCTTGACTAGCGGGAGCCTGGATACGCAGTATTTT.

The CDR3 region has the DNA TGTGCCATCAGTACAGGGGCGAACACTGAAGCTTTCTTT. It yields the protein CAISTGANTEAFF. The genes are TRBV10-3 and TRBJ1-1; 7 bases fit TRBD1. Germline-derived CDR1 and CDR2 are ENHRY and SYGVKD. This CDR3 is built from 13 residues. V trimming: 5 bases; J trimming: 1 base; junction bases outside the gene matches: 1.

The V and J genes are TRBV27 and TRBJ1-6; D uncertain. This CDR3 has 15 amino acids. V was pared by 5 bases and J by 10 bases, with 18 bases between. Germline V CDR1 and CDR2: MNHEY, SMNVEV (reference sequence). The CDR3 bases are TGTGCCAGCAGTCCCCACCCCCTTTCACTGTCACCCCTCCACTTT. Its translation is CASSPHPLSLSPLHF.

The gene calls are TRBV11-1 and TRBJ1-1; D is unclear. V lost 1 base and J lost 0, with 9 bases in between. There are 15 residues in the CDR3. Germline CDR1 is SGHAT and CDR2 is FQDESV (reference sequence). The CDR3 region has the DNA TGTGCCAGCAGCTTAGGGGAGACAATGAACACTGAAGCTTTCTTT. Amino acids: CASSLGETMNTEAFF.

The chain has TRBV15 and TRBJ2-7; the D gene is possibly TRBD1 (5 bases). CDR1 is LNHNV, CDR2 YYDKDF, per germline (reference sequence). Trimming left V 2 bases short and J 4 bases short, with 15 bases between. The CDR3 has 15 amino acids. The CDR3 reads CATSRPGTGVYEQYF. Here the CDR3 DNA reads TGTGCCACCAGCAGACCGGGTACAGGAGTTTACGAGCAGTACTTC. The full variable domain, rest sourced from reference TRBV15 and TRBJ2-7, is DAMVIQNPRYQVTQFGKPVTLSCSQTLNHNVMYWYQQKSSQAPKLLFHYYDKDFNNEADTPDNFQSRRPNTSFCFLDIRSPGLGDTAMYLCATSRPGTGVYEQYFGPGTRLTVT.

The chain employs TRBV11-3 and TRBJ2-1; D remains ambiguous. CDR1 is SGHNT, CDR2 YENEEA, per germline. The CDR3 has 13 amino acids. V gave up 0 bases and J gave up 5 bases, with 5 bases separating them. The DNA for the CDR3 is TGTGCCAGCAGCTTAGAGGGGAACAATGAGCAGTTCTTC. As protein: CASSLEGNNEQFF.

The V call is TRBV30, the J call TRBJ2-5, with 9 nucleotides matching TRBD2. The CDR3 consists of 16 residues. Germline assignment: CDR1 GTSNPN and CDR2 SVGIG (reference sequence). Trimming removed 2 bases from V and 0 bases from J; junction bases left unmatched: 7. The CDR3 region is CAWSSPSGAYQETQYF. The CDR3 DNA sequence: TGTGCCTGGAGTTCCCCTAGCGGGGCCTACCAAGAGACCCAGTACTTC.

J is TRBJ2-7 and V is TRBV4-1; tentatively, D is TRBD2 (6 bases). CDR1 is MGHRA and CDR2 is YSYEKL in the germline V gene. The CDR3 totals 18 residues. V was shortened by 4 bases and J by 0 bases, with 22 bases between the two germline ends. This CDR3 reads CASSPSTPGLKHSYEQYF. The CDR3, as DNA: TGCGCCAGCAGCCCTTCCACTCCCGGACTAAAACACTCCTACGAGCAGTACTTC.

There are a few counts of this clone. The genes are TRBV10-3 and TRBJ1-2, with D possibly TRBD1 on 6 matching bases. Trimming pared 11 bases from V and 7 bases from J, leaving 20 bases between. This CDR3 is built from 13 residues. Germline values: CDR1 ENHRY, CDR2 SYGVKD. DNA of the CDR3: TGTGCCTCGAGGGGGGGACACGGTTCTGGCTACACCTTC. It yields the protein CASRGGHGSGYTF.

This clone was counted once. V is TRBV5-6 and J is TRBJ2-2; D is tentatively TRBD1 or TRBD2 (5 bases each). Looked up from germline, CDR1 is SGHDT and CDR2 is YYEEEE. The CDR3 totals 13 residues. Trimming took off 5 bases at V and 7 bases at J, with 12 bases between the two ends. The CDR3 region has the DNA TGTGCCAGCAGTATTGGGGGTTTCGGGGAGCTGTTTTTT. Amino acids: CASSIGGFGELFF.

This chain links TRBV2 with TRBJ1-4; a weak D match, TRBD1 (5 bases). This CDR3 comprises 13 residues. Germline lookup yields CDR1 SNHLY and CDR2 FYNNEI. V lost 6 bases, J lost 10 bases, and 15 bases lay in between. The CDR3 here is CASSREGEGKLFF. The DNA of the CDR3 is TGTGCCAGCAGCAGGGAAGGGGAGGGAAAACTGTTTTTT. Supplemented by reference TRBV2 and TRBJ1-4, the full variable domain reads EPEVTQTPSHQVTQMGQEVILRCVPISNHLYFYWYRQILGQKVEFLVSFYNNEISEKSEIFDDQFSVERPDGSNFTLKIRSTKLEDSAMYFCASSREGEGKLFFGSGTQLSVL.

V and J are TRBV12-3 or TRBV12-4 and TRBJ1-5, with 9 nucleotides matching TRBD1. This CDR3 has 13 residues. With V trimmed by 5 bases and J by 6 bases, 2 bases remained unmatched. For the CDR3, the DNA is TGTGCCAGCAGTCGGGACAGGGCTCAGCCCCAGCATTTT. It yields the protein CASSRDRAQPQHF.